Listed here are 18 T cell receptor beta chains from one sample, sequenced in a study of T cell responses to AZD1222 COVID-19 vaccine (dated by TCRdb to about 2021). Interpreted using the paper, the time point label stands for: baseline before first vaccination. Libraries were built with the immunoSEQ multiplex PCR assay. TCRdb re-hosts the immuneACCESS table, in-frame sequences only. Its copies lack some clones; in the studies checked, an unresolved V gene accounts for under half of them, and the cause for the rest is not known. Across this sample there are around 120,000 clones, with approximately 85% seen only once. The ten largest clones take up approximately 1.7% of the sample. Sequenced here: peripheral blood, sampled on day 0 of AZD1222 vaccination. The receptors originated from an adult in good health.

The J gene is TRBJ1-1, the V gene TRBV9, with no clear D. Germline V gives CDR1 SGDLS, CDR2 YYNGEE. The CDR3 sequence is 13 residues long. Trimming pared 0 bases from V and 3 bases from J, leaving 6 bases between. CDR3 coding DNA: TGTGCCAGCAGCGTAGCGGGAGACACTGAAGCTTTCTTT. Translating gives CASSVAGDTEAFF.

The rearrangement uses TRBV6-6 and TRBJ2-3; 12 bases line up with TRBD2. J was trimmed by 5 bases and V by 0 bases; bases with no gene match: 0. Germline V gives CDR1 MNHNY, CDR2 SVGAGI (reference sequence). CDR3 length: 15 amino acids. CDR3 nucleotides: TGTGCCAGCAGTTACTCGGGACTAGCGGGAGATACGCAGTATTTT. It encodes CASSYSGLAGDTQYF.

The genes are TRBV7-9 and TRBJ2-2, with D hard to call. V was shortened by 2 bases and J by 1 base, with 5 bases between the two germline ends. Per the germline V gene, CDR1 is SEHNR and CDR2 is FQNEAQ (reference sequence). The CDR3 loop spans 14 amino acids. For the CDR3, the DNA is TGTGCCAGCAGCTTAAACATGAACACCGGGGAGCTGTTTTTT. Protein product: CASSLNMNTGELFF.

The chain has TRBV6-5 and TRBJ1-6; D is unclear. Per the germline V gene, CDR1 is MNHEY and CDR2 is SVGAGI. The CDR3 loop spans 14 amino acids. V was pared by 7 bases and J by 0 bases, with 7 bases between. CDR3 DNA: TGTGCCAGCAAGGCGAGCTCCTATAATTCACCCCTCCACTTT. Its protein product is CASKASSYNSPLHF.

The chain employs TRBV18 and TRBJ1-6, with TRBD1 identical over 9 bases. Germline V gene data show CDR1 as KGHSH and CDR2 as LQKENI. J was trimmed by 12 bases and V by 0 bases; bases with no gene match: 6. There are 15 residues in the CDR3. The CDR3 protein is CASSPPGQGYEPLHF. CDR3 bases: TGTGCCAGCTCACCACCGGGACAGGGATATGAACCCCTCCACTTT.

The chain joins TRBV24-1 to TRBJ1-4; 8 bases match TRBD1. The CDR3 totals 15 residues. The V gene end was trimmed by 4 bases and the J gene end by 5 bases; junction bases not matched to a gene: 5. Per the germline V gene, CDR1 is KGHDR and CDR2 is SFDVKD. The DNA of the CDR3 is TGTGCCACCAGTGAAGCGGGACAGGCCAATGAAAAACTGTTTTTT. This gives the protein CATSEAGQANEKLFF.

The chain couples TRBV30 to TRBJ1-2; D not certain. The CDR3 is made up of 11 amino acids. In germline, CDR1 is GTSNPN, CDR2 SVGIG (reference sequence). V shed 0 bases and J shed 10 bases, with 9 bases lying between them. The CDR3 DNA reads TGTGCCTGGAGTGTACTTCGGCTCTACACCTTC. Translating it yields CAWSVLRLYTF.

The rearrangement links TRBV11-3 to TRBJ2-4; unclear D gene. V lost 5 bases and J 6 bases, leaving 14 bases between the germline ends. Germline V gene sequence: CDR1 SGHNT, CDR2 YENEEA. The CDR3 contains 14 residues. The CDR3 DNA follows: TGTGCCAGCAGCCCGGTCGAAACCCTAAACATTCAGTACTTC. It specifies CASSPVETLNIQYF.

CDR3 sequence reads: CASSESTGSNYGYTF. In nucleotides, the CDR3 is TGCGCCAGCAGTGAGTCGACAGGCTCTAACTATGGCTACACCTTC. The J gene is TRBJ1-2, the V gene TRBV10-2, with D tentatively TRBD1 (6 bases). V lost 0 bases and J lost 0, with 8 bases in between. From germline, CDR1 is WSHSY and CDR2 SAAADI. CDR3 length: 15 residues.

This chain connects TRBV4-2 to TRBJ2-7, with D possibly TRBD1 on 6 matching bases. The CDR3 contains 15 residues. Germline V gene sequence: CDR1 LGHNA, CDR2 YNFKEQ. The V and J ends lost 0 bases and 2 bases respectively, with 11 bases between them. CDR3 sequence: CASSQEYQGPYEQYF. In DNA form, the CDR3 reads TGTGCCAGCAGCCAAGAATATCAGGGGCCCTACGAGCAGTACTTC.

This chain connects TRBV3-1 (or the pseudogene TRBV3-2) to TRBJ2-3, with 9 bases lining up with TRBD2. This CDR3 is built from 15 residues. The germline CDR1 and CDR2 sequences are LGHDT and YNNKEL (reference sequence). Trimming cost V 7 bases and J 2 bases; bases outside gene matches: 7. Here the CDR3 DNA reads TGTGCCAGCATAGGAGGCGGGGGGGTCACAGATACGCAGTATTTT. The encoded protein is CASIGGGGVTDTQYF.

The sample holds a few counts of this clone. This rearrangement joins TRBV19 to TRBJ1-5; D gene ambiguous. The germline V gene has CDR1 LNHDA and CDR2 SQIVND (reference sequence). The CDR3 consists of 12 residues. V was clipped by 5 bases and J by 5 bases, with 7 bases between them. The CDR3 sequence is CASSRVDQPQHF. The CDR3 nucleotides read TGTGCCAGTAGTCGAGTGGATCAGCCCCAGCATTTT.

The count of this clone is one. The rearrangement links TRBV5-1 to TRBJ2-4; D is possibly TRBD2 (5 bases). The CDR3 length is 14 residues. Per germline, CDR1 SGHRS and CDR2 YFSETQ. V was clipped by 4 bases and J by 6 bases, with 14 bases between them. The CDR3 protein is CASSPRAEGNIQYF. The CDR3 DNA reads as TGCGCCAGCAGCCCCCGGGCCGAGGGAAACATTCAGTACTTC. The whole variable domain, remainder taken from reference TRBV5-1 and TRBJ2-4, is KAGVTQTPRYLIKTRGQQVTLSCSPISGHRSVSWYQQTPGQGLQFLFEYFSETQRNKGNFPGRFSGRQFSNSRSEMNVSTLELGDSALYLCASSPRAEGNIQYFGAGTRLSVL.

The chain employs TRBV9 and TRBJ1-6, with D unclear. In germline, CDR1 is SGDLS, CDR2 YYNGEE. Trimming took off 0 bases at V and 11 bases at J, with 15 bases between the two ends. CDR3 size: 15 residues. CDR3 bases: TGTGCCAGCAGCGTAGGTGTGGAGTCTTCGACACCCCTCCACTTT. Translated, it gives CASSVGVESSTPLHF.

CDR3 nucleotides: TGTGCCAGCAGAATGGGACAGAATATCCAAGAGACCCAGTACTTC. Protein sequence: CASRMGQNIQETQYF. V gene TRBV2 combines with J gene TRBJ2-5; 7 nucleotides agree with TRBD1. There are 15 residues in the CDR3. CDR1 is SNHLY, CDR2 FYNNEI, per germline. The V gene end was trimmed by 6 bases and the J gene end by 1 base; junction bases not matched to a gene: 8.

The sample holds one count of this clone. J is TRBJ2-3 and V is TRBV9, with TRBD2 matching over 12 bases. Germline CDR1 and CDR2: SGDLS and YYNGEE. With 0 bases clipped from V and 6 bases from J, the junction kept 8 bases outside the gene matches. CDR3 length: 17 residues. The CDR3 DNA is TGTGCCAGCAGCGTAGGGACTAGCGGGGTTAATCAGGATACGCAGTATTTT. This sequence encodes CASSVGTSGVNQDTQYF.

This clone was counted a few times. The CDR3 DNA is TGTGCCAGCACCCCGGGGACGGTCCTACGCGAGCAGTACTTC. This codes for CASTPGTVLREQYF. This chain uses TRBV27 with TRBJ2-7; D possibly matches TRBD1 or TRBD2 (5 bases each). This CDR3 has 14 amino acids. Germline loops: CDR1 MNHEY, CDR2 SMNVEV (reference sequence). V lost 7 bases and J 6 bases, leaving 19 bases between the germline ends.

This chain links TRBV27 with TRBJ1-5; maybe TRBD1 (5 bases). V gave up 4 bases and J gave up 1 base, with 17 bases separating them. Germline V gives CDR1 MNHEY, CDR2 SMNVEV (reference sequence). The CDR3 is made up of 17 amino acids. The CDR3 coding sequence is TGTGCCAGCAGTTCCTCCGGGACCTTGCGGAGCAATCAGCCCCAGCATTTT. It translates to CASSSSGTLRSNQPQHF.